The next 21 T cell receptor beta chains were all read from a single sample in a study of blood T cell repertoires in COVID-19. Libraries were prepared by immunoSEQ multiplex PCR; TCRdb keeps only in-frame clonotypes and omits some of them. The sample includes 250,000 to 350,000 clones, 90% seen only once; the top ten take roughly 2.6%. Material for sequencing was PBMCs or T cells enriched from blood (not recorded which). Receptors originate from a man in his 60s who had recovered from COVID-19.

V is TRBV30 and J is TRBJ2-2; 7 bases are a match to TRBD1. This CDR3 comprises 13 residues. The germline V gene has CDR1 GTSNPN and CDR2 SVGIG (reference sequence). After removal of 3 bases from V and 6 bases from J, the junction contained 4 bases not matched to a gene. For the CDR3, the DNA is TGTGCCTGGAGGGGACAGAGTGCCGGGGAGCTGTTTTTT. Translating it yields CAWRGQSAGELFF.

V gene TRBV4-2 combines with J gene TRBJ2-7; weak D call: TRBD2 (5 bases). From germline, CDR1 is LGHNA and CDR2 YNFKEQ. Trimming removed 4 bases at V and 5 bases at J, with 12 bases between. This CDR3 has 13 amino acids. The CDR3 DNA is TGTGCCAGCAGCCCAACTAGTACCCACGAGCAGTACTTC. Translating gives CASSPTSTHEQYF.

CDR3 nucleotide sequence: TGTGCCTGGAAAACAAACTCCGCCCGGGTTGAAAAACTGTTTTTT. The encoded protein is CAWKTNSARVEKLFF. V usage is TRBV30 and J usage is TRBJ1-4; no firm D call. V lost 4 bases and J 7 bases, leaving 19 bases between the germline ends. The CDR3 has 15 residues. Germline V CDR1 and CDR2: GTSNPN, SVGIG (reference sequence).

The rearrangement links TRBV21-1 to TRBJ2-1; the D call of TRBD2 is as the table states it, not checked on the DNA. TRBV21-1 represents a pseudogene. This CDR3 spans 14 amino acids. The CDR3 region has the DNA TGTGCCAGCACCAAGACGTGGGGGGGCAGGGAGCAGTTCTTC. Protein product: CASTKTWGGREQFF.

The genes are TRBV11-2 and TRBJ1-1; D not resolved. Trimming removed 1 base from V and 1 base from J, with 13 bases in between. The germline CDR1 and CDR2 sequences are SGHAT and FQNNGV. The CDR3 is 16 residues long. The CDR3 coding sequence is TGTGCCAGCAGCTTAGGGTCGCGGGTTCCGAACACTGAAGCTTTCTTT. As protein: CASSLGSRVPNTEAFF.

CDR3 sequence: CASSGLAANTGELFF. The CDR3 DNA is TGTGCCAGCTCCGGACTAGCGGCCAACACCGGGGAGCTGTTTTTT. The rearrangement joins TRBV19 to TRBJ2-2; the match to TRBD2 covers 10 bases. CDR1 and CDR2 from the germline V gene are LNHDA and SQIVND (reference sequence). V shed 9 bases, J shed 2 bases, and the junction held 6 bases outside the gene matches. The CDR3 extends over 15 amino acids.

The chain recombines TRBV7-9 with TRBJ2-5; D is unclear. In germline, CDR1 is SEHNR, CDR2 FQNEAQ (reference sequence). The CDR3 loop spans 13 amino acids. The V end lost 5 bases, the J end lost 5 bases, and 12 bases lay between the germline ends. CDR3 in amino acids: CASSAQSYETQYF. The DNA for the CDR3 is TGTGCCAGCAGCGCACAGAGTTATGAGACCCAGTACTTC.

The V and J genes are TRBV7-3 and TRBJ2-1; 8 bases fit TRBD1. The CDR3 runs 15 residues. The germline V gene encodes CDR1 SGHTA and CDR2 FQGTGA. With V trimmed by 2 bases and J by 2 bases, 2 bases remained unmatched. This CDR3 reads CASSLQQGAYNEQFF. The CDR3 bases are TGTGCCAGCAGCTTACAACAGGGGGCCTACAATGAGCAGTTCTTC.

In DNA, the CDR3 is TGTGCCAGCAGCTCGAACAGGGGGCTTGACTACACCTTC. Amino acids: CASSSNRGLDYTF. The chain links TRBV11-2 to TRBJ1-2; TRBD1 agrees at 9 bases. The junction had 7 bases not matched to a gene; V was cut back by 4 bases and J by 10 bases. In germline, CDR1 is SGHAT, CDR2 FQNNGV. The CDR3 has 13 amino acids. The whole variable domain, remainder taken from reference TRBV11-2 and TRBJ1-2, is EAGVAQSPRYKIIEKRQSVAFWCNPISGHATLYWYQQILGQGPKLLIQFQNNGVVDDSQLPKDRFSAERLKGVDSTLKIQPAKLEDSAVYLCASSSNRGLDYTFGSGTRLTVV.

This chain links TRBV27 with TRBJ2-7; 8 bases align to TRBD1. Germline lookup yields CDR1 MNHEY and CDR2 SMNVEV (reference sequence). Losses at the gene ends were 8 bases for V and 3 bases for J; bases not matched to a gene: 15. This CDR3 is 16 amino acids long. CDR3 DNA sequence: TGTGCCAGCCGTAAAAAGACAGGGGCGCAGGGCTACGAGCAGTACTTC. Protein sequence: CASRKKTGAQGYEQYF.

The CDR3 coding sequence is TGTGCCAGCAGTTTATTCGGGACTCGCCCCGTGAGCACAGATACGCAGTATTTT. Protein sequence: CASSLFGTRPVSTDTQYF. The chain is built from TRBV27 and TRBJ2-3; a weak D match, TRBD2 (6 bases). The CDR3 extends over 18 amino acids. The germline gives CDR1 MNHEY, CDR2 SMNVEV (reference sequence). V lost 1 base to trimming and J lost 0 bases, with 17 bases between them.

V usage is TRBV13 and J usage is TRBJ1-1, with D possibly being TRBD1 (6 bases). The germline V gene has CDR1 PRHDT and CDR2 FYEKMQ (reference sequence). The CDR3 consists of 15 residues. Trimming removed 3 bases at V and 0 bases at J, with 11 bases between. The CDR3 reads CASSFTGTLNTEAFF. CDR3 DNA sequence: TGTGCCAGCAGCTTTACCGGGACACTGAACACTGAAGCTTTCTTT.

Here the CDR3 reads CASSQDFRVNYGYTF. The CDR3 nucleotides read TGCGCCAGCAGCCAAGATTTCCGGGTTAACTATGGCTACACCTTC. The rearrangement links TRBV4-3 to TRBJ1-2; D gene unclear. V shed 0 bases and J shed 1 base, with 9 bases lying between them. Germline CDR1 is LGHNA and CDR2 is YSLEER. The CDR3 extends over 15 amino acids.

The chain combines TRBV27 with TRBJ1-2, with TRBD1 identical over 7 bases. The CDR3 sequence is 18 residues long. J lost 4 bases, V lost 7 bases, and 21 bases had no gene match. Germline CDR1 MNHEY, CDR2 SMNVEV (reference sequence). The CDR3 here is CASTRIGRGRGMSYGYTF. The CDR3 DNA sequence: TGTGCCAGCACCCGAATAGGGCGGGGCAGGGGGATGAGCTATGGCTACACCTTC.

The chain couples TRBV27 to TRBJ1-2; 8 bases line up with TRBD1. Germline values: CDR1 MNHEY, CDR2 SMNVEV (reference sequence). The CDR3 consists of 17 residues. Trimming at V came to 6 bases and at J to 6 bases, leaving 18 bases not matched to a gene. This CDR3 is CASRGQPGQGAGNGYTF. The CDR3 DNA reads TGTGCCAGCAGGGGGCAACCTGGACAGGGTGCGGGTAATGGCTACACCTTC.

The V gene is TRBV3-1 (or the pseudogene TRBV3-2), the J gene TRBJ2-7; 9 nucleotides agree with TRBD1. The length of the CDR3 is 14 residues. The V gene end was trimmed by 5 bases and the J gene end by 4 bases; junction bases not matched to a gene: 6. CDR1 LGHDT and CDR2 YNNKEL come from the germline V gene (reference sequence). Here the CDR3 reads CASSSWTGEYEQYF. The CDR3 DNA reads TGTGCCAGCAGCTCCTGGACAGGGGAATACGAGCAGTACTTC.

This clone occurred a few times. DNA of the CDR3: TGTGCCAGCAGCCAAGGGAGCGGAATCAACACCGGGGAGCTGTTTTTT. Translating gives CASSQGSGINTGELFF. The J gene is TRBJ2-2, the V gene TRBV3-1 (or the pseudogene TRBV3-2); perhaps TRBD2 as D (5 bases). CDR1 is LGHDT, CDR2 YNNKEL, per germline (reference sequence). The CDR3 has 16 residues. V shed 1 base and J shed 2 bases, with 11 bases lying between them.

Worth noting for this clone: The sample contains more than one DNA sequence encoding this CDR3. The CDR3 loop is CASSPGGRTYEQYF. The CDR3 nucleotides read TGCGCCAGCAGCCCCGGAGGCCGGACCTACGAGCAGTACTTC. The J gene is TRBJ2-7, the V gene TRBV5-1; D might be TRBD2 (5 bases). Deletions cut 4 bases from V and 2 bases from J, with 13 bases between. The CDR3 consists of 14 residues. Germline V gives CDR1 SGHRS, CDR2 YFSETQ. Drawing the rest from reference TRBV5-1 and TRBJ2-7, the complete variable domain is KAGVTQTPRYLIKTRGQQVTLSCSPISGHRSVSWYQQTPGQGLQFLFEYFSETQRNKGNFPGRFSGRQFSNSRSEMNVSTLELGDSALYLCASSPGGRTYEQYFGPGTRLTVT.

This clone appeared once. The chain is built from TRBV4-3 and TRBJ2-1; 9 bases agree with TRBD1. This CDR3 has 16 amino acids. V shed 3 bases and J 7 bases; nucleotides not matched to a gene: 10. CDR1 is LGHNA, CDR2 YSLEER, per germline. CDR3 protein: CASSHGQGPSGNEQFF. The CDR3 coding sequence is TGCGCCAGCAGCCACGGACAGGGGCCCTCGGGGAATGAGCAGTTCTTC.

J is TRBJ1-2 and V is TRBV10-2, with D maybe TRBD1 (5 bases). Germline V gives CDR1 WSHSY, CDR2 SAAADI. Between the trimmed V and J ends, which lost 5 bases and 6 bases, there was a span of 13 bases. The CDR3 loop spans 13 amino acids. The CDR3 protein is CASSSQGRNGYTF. In DNA, the CDR3 is TGCGCCAGCAGTTCCCAGGGTAGGAATGGCTACACCTTC.

V gene TRBV6-5 combines with J gene TRBJ2-7; D is possibly TRBD2 (6 bases). This CDR3 spans 13 amino acids. V gave up 8 bases and J gave up 7 bases, with 18 bases separating them. CDR1 and CDR2 (germline): MNHEY, SVGAGI. CDR3 sequence reads: CASGGVHLGEQYF. CDR3 DNA sequence: TGTGCCAGCGGAGGGGTTCACCTAGGAGAGCAGTACTTC.